This TCR beta chain derives from a study of blood T cell repertoires in COVID-19. Turning to the study itself: Both acute and convalescent COVID-19 samples were obtained from the United States, Italy and Spain.

V lost 6 bases and J lost 4; bases outside the gene matches: 4. Germline values: CDR1 SNHLY, CDR2 FYNNEI. The CDR3 is 15 amino acids. As handled by the study authors: Estimation of nucleated cell counts relied on the amplification of reference gene primers. The protocol was immunoSEQ multiplex PCR, while the TCRdb copy is restricted to in-frame clones and leaves out a portion. V, J and clone size are those of that table, while D and trimming were read from the DNA. The profile shows around 180,000 clones, approximately 83% of them singletons. This clone turned up a few times. The sequenced material came from peripheral blood. The source of this sequence is a human donor with active or convalescent COVID-19. The donor label of this sample is uncertain. J is TRBJ2-3 and V is TRBV2, with 13 bases that match TRBD2. CDR3 sequence (DNA): TGTGCCAGCAGCGGGACTAGCGGGACCGCAGATACGCAGTATTTT. Protein: CASSGTSGTADTQYF.